The clone carrying this T cell receptor (beta chain) has at least ten counts. Construction of TCR beta libraries relied on iRepertoire HTBI primers and on Arm-PCR targeting CDR3 regions. TCRdb used MiXCR to reprocess the multiplex PCR reads, holding one entry per CDR3 protein. In the table there are a few hundred thousand distinct CDR3 sequences, roughly 17% of which are singletons. This sample was taken from a study of regulatory T cells in long-lasting Graves disease. There are 14 residues in the CDR3. Trimming stripped 6 bases from V and 0 bases from J, with 9 bases between. From germline, CDR1 is MDHEN and CDR2 SYDVKM. Time point of the sample: newly diagnosed GD, antithyroid drugs for less than 3 months. From PBMCs, RNA was extracted and then used to make the TCR library. Separately, the same data were catalogued under a study of T cells in Graves' hyperthyroidism and ophthalmopathy.

This sequence originates from a middle-aged man with Graves disease. The sequencing used peripheral blood mononuclear cells (PBMCs), collected at new diagnosis, from a patient treated with antithyroid drugs. V is TRBV28 and J is TRBJ2-1; TRBD1 might be the D (6 bases). The CDR3, as DNA: TGTGCCAGCAGGATACAGGGCTCCTACAATGAGCAGTTCTTC. As protein: CASRIQGSYNEQFF.